The clone carrying this T cell receptor beta chain occurred a few times. Its antigen remains unidentified. This record comes from a study of vaccination effects on CD4 cells after COVID-19. At the level of the study: Vaccination followed sampling of two convalescent patients by 16 days and one week respectively.

Data came from immunoSEQ multiplex PCR; TCRdb stores just in-frame clones and leaves some out. The table includes roughly 25,000 clones, about 76% detected once. The J segment lost 4 bases and the V segment lost 4 bases, leaving 6 bases of the junction unmatched. Germline V CDR1 and CDR2: SGHNT, YENEEA. The CDR3 length is 16 residues. Viral peptide pools were used in the ViraFEST assay to expand antigen-specific CD4+ T cells, and sequencing came afterward. Cells that had been cultured for less than eleven days were the source of isolated CD4+ T cells. The person had PCR-confirmed SARS-CoV-2 infection between March and December 2020. Wells each received some 2.2 million PBMC, cultured with about 10 IU/ml IL-2 and about 10 ug/ml peptides.

Sequences were derived from CD4+ T cells from PBMCs cultured with HCoV-NL63 spike peptides, sampled before COVID-19 vaccination. The gene calls are TRBV11-3 and TRBJ2-1; 11 positions match TRBD2. This clonotype originated in a human donor who had a prior SARS-CoV-2 infection. CDR3 sequence: CASSSQTSGDYNEQFF. The CDR3 DNA sequence: TGTGCCAGCAGCTCTCAGACTAGCGGGGATTACAATGAGCAGTTCTTC.